The clone carrying this T cell receptor (beta chain) was observed at least ten times. The source of the sample is a study of T cells in Graves' hyperthyroidism and ophthalmopathy. Amplification targeted TCR beta CDR3 regions from RNA transcripts. During a first-round RT-PCR of the TCR CDR3, the HTBI primer set was used. MiXCR, run by TCRdb on the multiplex PCR reads, gives a single entry per CDR3 protein. The sample carries approximately 430,000 distinct CDR3 sequences, roughly 14% recorded once. CDR3 size: 14 residues. V trimming: 3 bases; J trimming: 0 bases; junction bases outside the gene matches: 0. The germline CDR1 and CDR2 sequences are MDHEN and SYDVKM.

The chain recombines TRBV28 with TRBJ1-1; 8 bases fit TRBD1. Sample: blood. The TCR originated in a man aged 18-30 years with Graves' ophthalmopathy. In DNA, the CDR3 is TGTGCCAGCAGTTTCAGGGGGCTGAACACTGAAGCTTTCTTT. It specifies CASSFRGLNTEAFF.